The next 7 T cell receptor beta chains were all read from a single sample in a study of T-cell memory formation after mild COVID-19. TCRdb fed the 5' RACE reads into MiXCR, producing one record per CDR3 protein. The sample contains some 110,000 distinct CDR3 sequences, roughly 12% of which appear only once. Sequencing was performed on PBMCs or a T cell subset sorted from them (not recorded which). These receptors were obtained from an adult woman who had mild COVID-19 (a few samples of this study predate the infection). Cell type and time point are not known.

Only a few counts were recorded for this clonotype. This sequence joins TRBV7-2 and TRBJ2-6; D perhaps matches TRBD1 (5 bases). The germline gives CDR1 SGHTA, CDR2 FQGNSA. The germline V and J ends were trimmed by 5 bases and 4 bases, with 15 bases remaining between them. The CDR3 sequence is 16 residues long. The CDR3 DNA is TGTGCCAGCAGCAGAGCCCAGGGTGGCGGGGCCAACGTCCTGACTTTC. Amino acid sequence: CASSRAQGGGANVLTF.

This clonotype was seen a handful of times. The J gene is TRBJ1-1, the V gene TRBV19; D is perhaps TRBD1 (5 bases). The germline V and J ends were trimmed by 5 bases and 0 bases, with 16 bases remaining between them. The CDR3 totals 16 residues. Looked up from germline, CDR1 is LNHDA and CDR2 is SQIVND (reference sequence). In DNA form, the CDR3 reads TGTGCCAGTAGTTCCGGGACGGAGACTATGAACACTGAAGCTTTCTTT. It yields the protein CASSSGTETMNTEAFF.

This clonotype was found a few times. The rearrangement uses TRBV6-5 and TRBJ2-7; 7 bases map to TRBD2. The J segment lost 1 base and the V segment lost 1 base, leaving 13 bases of the junction unmatched. Germline V gene lookup returns CDR1 MNHEY and CDR2 SVGAGI. The CDR3 extends over 18 amino acids. The CDR3 DNA reads TGTGCCAGCAGTTACTTTCCTAGCGGATCCTTGGGGTCCTACGAGCAGTACTTC. Amino acid sequence: CASSYFPSGSLGSYEQYF.

The J gene is TRBJ1-1, the V gene TRBV27, with TRBD1 matching 9 bases. The V gene end was trimmed by 5 bases and the J gene end by 0 bases; junction bases not matched to a gene: 4. The germline gives CDR1 MNHEY, CDR2 SMNVEV (reference sequence). This CDR3 comprises 15 residues. The CDR3 coding sequence is TGTGCCAGCAGTATCACAGGGGGCCTGAACACTGAAGCTTTCTTT. This sequence encodes CASSITGGLNTEAFF.

This clonotype has more than one count but fewer than ten. V is TRBV27 and J is TRBJ2-1, with D uncertain. Germline loops: CDR1 MNHEY, CDR2 SMNVEV (reference sequence). Trimming shortened V by 3 bases and J by 6 bases, and 3 bases separated the two germline ends. This CDR3 comprises 11 residues. This CDR3 is CASSFANEQFF. CDR3 sequence (DNA): TGTGCCAGCAGTTTTGCCAATGAGCAGTTCTTC.

The chain uses TRBV6-6 and TRBJ2-2, with D perhaps matching TRBD1 (5 bases). V was clipped by 5 bases and J by 3 bases, with 16 bases between them. The germline V gene encodes CDR1 MNHNY and CDR2 SVGAGI (reference sequence). CDR3 length: 16 residues. CDR3 loop: CASSQRGSDYTGELFF. Here the CDR3 DNA reads TGTGCCAGCAGTCAAAGGGGCAGCGACTACACCGGGGAGCTGTTTTTT.

This clonotype was seen a handful of times. The chain joins TRBV7-9 to TRBJ2-3; D gene unclear. V gave up 1 base and J gave up 4 bases, with 9 bases separating them. From germline, CDR1 is SEHNR and CDR2 FQNEAQ (reference sequence). This CDR3 is 14 amino acids long. The CDR3 region is CASSLVDSPDTQYF. CDR3 DNA sequence: TGTGCCAGCAGCTTAGTTGACTCTCCAGATACGCAGTATTTT.